This T cell receptor (beta chain) was identified during a study of blood T cell repertoires in COVID-19 (dated by TCRdb to 2020 to 2022). With regard to the full study: Samples covering the acute and convalescent phases of COVID-19 were provided by collaborators in the United States, Italy and Spain. The prospective study material was composed of cDNA or gDNA derived from T cells, B-cell-depleted T cells, or PBMCs. The dataset comprised deeply sampled blood TCRbeta repertoires from subjects exposed to, actively infected with, or recovered from COVID-19. The repertoires were released in a freely available public database meant as a resource for research on the immune response to SARS-CoV-2. Samples were obtained from the ongoing ImmuneRACE study (first 160 participants) and from 950 to 1,500 subjects provided by 6 global collaborators. A de-identified subject ID, COVID-19 status, age in years and sex were almost always included in the sample metadata. Where HLA class I and class II types were available, the types were taken from metadata supplied by the sample provider, not from assay-based typing.

TCRbeta CDR3 regions were amplified from genomic DNA using the immunoSEQ Assay, a bias-controlled multiplex PCR. On the study's bioinformatics: Nucleated cell counts per sample were estimated from amplification of reference gene primers within the assay. Sequence reads were collapsed and filtered to measure the absolute abundance of every unique TCRbeta CDR3 rearrangement. For each sample, productive Simpson clonality was calculated as the square root of Simpson's diversity index over productive rearrangements. TCRdb provides this immuneACCESS table in a form limited to in-frame rearrangements. Some clones are lacking; in checked studies, under half of them reflect an unresolved V gene, and why the rest are absent is not known. V and J calls and clone size follow that table, whereas D and trimming were derived from the DNA. This sample is represented by about 190,000 clones; roughly 84% of them were singletons. The ten largest clones capture about 20% of the sample.

This clone was detected only a few times. The antigen it binds to is not known. No quality values exist for individual bases; no much larger clone is one base distant. Trimming at the junction amounts to 5 bases on V and 0 bases on J, and the germline ends lie 18 bases apart. The cysteine opens and the phenylalanine closes a CDR3 of 16 amino acids. Only the CDR3 DNA stays, 48 bases, in frame from base 1. The germline V gene sets CDR1 to SGHRS and CDR2 to YFSETQ. The collaborating institutions used their own protocols to collect whole blood in K2EDTA tubes. For TCRbeta analysis, collaborators shipped samples as frozen whole blood, isolated PBMCs, or DNA extracted from either of those sample types. What the study reported, not specific to this receptor: How much clinical and demographic metadata was included differed by source and by participant, and the metadata was provided uncurated.

The sequenced sample consisted of peripheral blood. The source is a human donor in a cohort sampled during active COVID-19. The chain couples TRBV5-1 to TRBJ2-7; TRBD1 could be the D gene, as 6 bases match. The nucleotide sequence reads as follows: TGCGCCAGCAGTCCTGGGACAATCCTGGGCTCCTACGAGCAGTACTTC. Translated, it gives CASSPGTILGSYEQYF.